The clone carrying this TCR beta chain was detected a few times. In germline, CDR1 is MNHEY, CDR2 SVGAGI. The CDR3 runs to 14 residues. The germline V and J ends were trimmed by 4 bases and 8 bases, with 17 bases remaining between them. This entry is derived from a study of PD-L1 blockade in urothelial cancer. Study overall: The authors examined blood 3 weeks (second dose) and 6 weeks after treatment start.

Sequencing used immunoSEQ multiplex PCR; TCRdb keeps in-frame clones, though not all of them. The sample lists 70,000 to 75,000 clones; approximately 81% were seen once. The rearrangement uses TRBV6-5 and TRBJ1-2, with D possibly TRBD1 on 5 matching bases. The receptor's source is a man in his sixties or seventies with urothelial cancer. Sequenced material: PBMCs, taken around atezolizumab (anti-PD-L1) treatment. CDR3 nucleotide sequence: TGTGCCAGCAGTTTGGACTTCGCGGGGCGCGGCTACACCTTC. Encoded protein: CASSLDFAGRGYTF.